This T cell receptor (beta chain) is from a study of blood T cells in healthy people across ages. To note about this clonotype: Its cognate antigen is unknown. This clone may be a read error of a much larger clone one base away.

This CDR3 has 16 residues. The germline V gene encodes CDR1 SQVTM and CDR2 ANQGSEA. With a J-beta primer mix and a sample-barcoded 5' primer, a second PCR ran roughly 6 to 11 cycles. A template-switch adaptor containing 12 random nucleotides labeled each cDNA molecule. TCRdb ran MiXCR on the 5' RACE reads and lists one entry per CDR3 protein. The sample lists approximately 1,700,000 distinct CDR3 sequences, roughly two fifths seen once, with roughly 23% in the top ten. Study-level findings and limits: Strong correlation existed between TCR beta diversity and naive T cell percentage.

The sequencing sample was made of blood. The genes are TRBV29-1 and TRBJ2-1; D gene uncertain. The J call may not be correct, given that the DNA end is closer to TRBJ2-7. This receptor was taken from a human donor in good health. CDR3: CSVLTAGALSYNEQYF. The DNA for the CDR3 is TGCAGCGTTCTCACGGCAGGAGCACTCTCCTACAATGAGCAGTACTTC.